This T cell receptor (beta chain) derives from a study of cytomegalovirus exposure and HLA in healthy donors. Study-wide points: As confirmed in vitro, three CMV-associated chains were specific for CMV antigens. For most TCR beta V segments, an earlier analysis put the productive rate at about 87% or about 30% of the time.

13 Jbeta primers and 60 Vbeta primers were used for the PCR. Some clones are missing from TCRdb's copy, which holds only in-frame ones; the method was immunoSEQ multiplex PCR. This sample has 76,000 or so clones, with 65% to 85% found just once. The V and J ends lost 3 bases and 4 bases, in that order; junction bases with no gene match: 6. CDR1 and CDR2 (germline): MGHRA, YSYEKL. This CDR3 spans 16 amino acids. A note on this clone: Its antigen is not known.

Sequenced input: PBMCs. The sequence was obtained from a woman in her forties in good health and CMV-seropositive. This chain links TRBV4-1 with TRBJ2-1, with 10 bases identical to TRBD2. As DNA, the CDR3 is TGCGCCAGCAGCCAGCAAAGCGGGAGGGATTACAATGAGCAGTTCTTC. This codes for CASSQQSGRDYNEQFF.